The 15 T cell receptor beta chains below all came from one sample that was sequenced in a study of T cell responses to AZD1222 COVID-19 vaccine. Sequencing was performed with immunoSEQ multiplex PCR; in TCRdb, only in-frame clones are kept and a portion is missing. The table shows tens of thousands of clones, with 70% to 85% occurring only once. The sequences come from peripheral blood, collected on day 0 of AZD1222 vaccination. The receptor source for this set is an adult in good health.

The chain couples TRBV10-1 to TRBJ1-5, with a possible D match to TRBD1 (6 bases). Trimming pared 9 bases from V and 3 bases from J, leaving 18 bases between. The germline gives CDR1 WNHNN, CDR2 SYGVQD (reference sequence). CDR3 size: 15 residues. The CDR3 region is CASTDQDRNNQPQHF. The CDR3 coding sequence is TGCGCCAGTACGGACCAGGACAGAAACAATCAGCCCCAGCATTTT.

This chain connects TRBV14 to TRBJ2-5, with TRBD1 matching 8 bases. The CDR3 totals 14 residues. Germline-derived CDR1 and CDR2 are SGHDN and FVKESK. V was clipped by 2 bases and J by 4 bases; unmatched bases: 3. DNA of the CDR3: TGTGCCAGCAGCCAAAACACAGGGGGAGAGACCCAGTACTTC. Translating it yields CASSQNTGGETQYF.

This chain connects TRBV28 to TRBJ1-5, with a tentative D call TRBD1 (6 bases). Germline V gene data show CDR1 as MDHEN and CDR2 as SYDVKM. CDR3 length equals 15 residues. Trimming took 2 bases from V and 3 from J, leaving 11 bases between them. CDR3 bases: TGTGCCAGCAGTTTAGGGGGCCAGCTCAATCAGCCCCAGCATTTT. It is translated as CASSLGGQLNQPQHF.

The V call is TRBV19, the J call TRBJ1-2; 9 bases are shared with TRBD1. V lost 2 bases to trimming and J lost 8 bases; unmatched junction nucleotides: 6. Germline V CDR1 and CDR2: LNHDA, SQIVND (reference sequence). There are 14 residues in the CDR3. In nucleotides, the CDR3 is TGTGCCAGTAGTATAAAGGGGACAGGGCTCGGCTACACCTTC. It codes for CASSIKGTGLGYTF.

This sequence joins TRBV5-1 and TRBJ1-1; no clear D. This CDR3 contains 14 residues. V gave up 5 bases and J gave up 4 bases, with 15 bases separating them. Germline assignment: CDR1 SGHRS and CDR2 YFSETQ. CDR3 in amino acids: CASRTTATGTEAFF. CDR3 bases: TGCGCCAGCAGGACAACCGCGACGGGCACTGAAGCTTTCTTT.

This chain uses TRBV5-6 with TRBJ1-2, with 9 bases fitting TRBD1. The CDR3 length is 15 residues. The V gene's germline CDR1 is SGHDT and CDR2 YYEEEE. The V segment lost 5 bases and the J segment 1 base; nucleotides outside the gene matches: 6. The CDR3 DNA follows: TGTGCCAGCAGTTTCCGGGACAGGGTTAACTATGGCTACACCTTC. Residues: CASSFRDRVNYGYTF.

The rearrangement links TRBV18 to TRBJ2-1, with 11 bases that match TRBD2. The V segment lost 3 bases and the J segment 9 bases; nucleotides outside the gene matches: 10. The CDR3 has 16 amino acids. Germline lookup yields CDR1 KGHSH and CDR2 LQKENI. CDR3 nucleotide sequence: TGTGCCAGCTCACCCCTGGAACTAGCGGGAGAAGGTGAGCAGTTCTTC. Translating it yields CASSPLELAGEGEQFF.

The count of this clone is one. The CDR3 loop reads CASSQGGGRGADTQYF. The CDR3 coding sequence is TGCGCCAGCAGCCAAGGCGGTGGGAGGGGGGCAGATACGCAGTATTTT. V usage is TRBV4-3 and J usage is TRBJ2-3; D is possibly TRBD2 (7 bases). V lost 1 base and J lost 4, with 15 bases in between. Germline lookup yields CDR1 LGHNA and CDR2 YSLEER. The CDR3 loop spans 16 amino acids.

This chain uses TRBV11-2 with TRBJ2-6; D is unresolved. Trimming took off 4 bases at V and 1 base at J, with 11 bases between the two ends. Per the germline V gene, CDR1 is SGHAT and CDR2 is FQNNGV. The CDR3 totals 16 residues. CDR3 loop: CASSYEQLSGANVLTF. In DNA form, the CDR3 reads TGTGCCAGCAGCTACGAACAGTTATCTGGGGCCAACGTCCTGACTTTC.

The V call is TRBV3-1 (or the pseudogene TRBV3-2), the J call TRBJ2-7; TRBD1 is a possible D gene (6 bases). The CDR3 extends over 12 amino acids. Germline V gene data show CDR1 as LGHDT and CDR2 as YNNKEL (reference sequence). CDR3 loop: CASGTYSYEQYF. CDR3 DNA: TGTGCATCCGGGACATACTCCTACGAGCAGTACTTC.

This chain connects TRBV7-9 to TRBJ1-2; D perhaps matches TRBD1 (5 bases). Germline CDR1 SEHNR, CDR2 FQNEAQ (reference sequence). V was pared by 2 bases and J by 7 bases, with 17 bases between. The CDR3 spans 15 residues. The CDR3 here is CASSLSAAIRGGYTF. The CDR3 bases are TGTGCCAGCAGCTTATCGGCCGCGATAAGGGGTGGCTACACCTTC.

The chain is built from TRBV2 and TRBJ1-3; D gene uncertain. The CDR3 length is 16 residues. Germline V gene lookup returns CDR1 SNHLY and CDR2 FYNNEI. With 8 bases removed from V and 7 bases from J, the gap between germline ends came to 24 bases. The CDR3 protein is CASVRSTENLGNTIYF. The CDR3 coding sequence is TGTGCCAGCGTTAGGAGCACGGAGAATCTGGGTAACACCATATATTTT.

In this sample, this clone turned up a few times. V usage is TRBV4-2 and J usage is TRBJ2-7; 10 bases are a match to TRBD2. Germline CDR1 reads LGHNA; CDR2 reads YNFKEQ. After removal of 0 bases from V and 5 bases from J, the junction contained 4 bases not matched to a gene. The CDR3 length is 15 residues. The CDR3 region is CASSQELAGVNEQYF. Here the CDR3 DNA reads TGTGCCAGCAGCCAAGAGCTAGCGGGAGTCAACGAGCAGTACTTC.

V usage is TRBV29-1 and J usage is TRBJ2-7; no definite D call. V dropped 7 bases and J dropped 2 bases, with 12 bases sitting between them. The CDR3 extends over 12 amino acids. Germline V gene data show CDR1 as SQVTM and CDR2 as ANQGSEA. The CDR3 DNA reads as TGCAGCGCCTTGACTCGAACCTACGAGCAGTACTTC. Protein: CSALTRTYEQYF.

The J gene is TRBJ2-7, the V gene TRBV5-5, with D possibly called TRBD1 or TRBD2 (5 bases each). The length of the CDR3 is 15 residues. The germline CDR1 and CDR2 sequences are SGHKS and YYEKEE (reference sequence). V gave up 1 base and J gave up 7 bases, with 18 bases separating them. The CDR3 DNA reads as TGTGCCAGCAGCTTGTATTTTGGGACCCCTGGTGAGCAGTACTTC. Its translation: CASSLYFGTPGEQYF.